The rows below give T cell receptor beta chains drawn from one sample of a study of Ad26.COV2.S vaccination and SARS-CoV-2 variants. Data came from immunoSEQ multiplex PCR; TCRdb stores just in-frame clones and leaves some out. Of hundreds of thousands of clones in the sample, about 88% were seen once. The sequenced sample was peripheral blood, obtained in a trial of Ad26.COV2.S vaccine versus placebo. These receptors were collected from a person aged 18-65 years who received the Ad26.COV2.S COVID-19 vaccine or a placebo. Each CDR3 is given with its conserved first and last residue. D genes are given only for firm matches. Some rows mark clone size as missing; the rest say once, few, many or name a class of expanded clone.

>.|TRBD1|TRBV6-5|TRBJ1-5
CASSAAGGGNQPQHF
TGTGCCAGCAGCGCGGCAGGGGGAGGCAATCAGCCCCAGCATTTT
>.|TRBD1|TRBV30|TRBJ1-5
CAWRGQGLSNQPQHF
TGTGCCTGGAGAGGACAGGGACTTTCCAATCAGCCCCAGCATTTT
>once|.|TRBV6-5|TRBJ1-5
CASSYSIRDNQPQHF
TGTGCCAGCAGTTACTCGATCCGGGACAATCAGCCCCAGCATTTT
>.|.|TRBV12-3/TRBV12-4|TRBJ2-7
CASSETVGEQYF
TGTGCCAGCAGTGAAACAGTGGGCGAGCAGTACTTC
>.|.|TRBV4-1|TRBJ1-3
CASSQVPVSSGNTIYF
TGCGCCAGCAGCCAAGTGCCAGTCTCCTCTGGAAACACCATATATTTT
>.|TRBD1|TRBV5-8|TRBJ1-1
CASSLPGQGRMNTEAFF
TGTGCCAGCAGCTTACCGGGACAGGGCCGCATGAACACTGAAGCTTTCTTT
>.|TRBD2|TRBV28|TRBJ2-7
CASTVGGPYEQYF
TGTGCCAGCACCGTGGGAGGGCCCTACGAGCAGTACTTC
>.|.|TRBV7-6|TRBJ1-1
CASSLGGDTEAFF
TGTGCCAGCAGTTTGGGGGGAGACACTGAAGCTTTCTTT
>once|.|TRBV29-1|TRBJ2-5
CSARSGETQYF
TGCAGCGCCCGATCTGGGGAGACCCAGTACTTC
>once|.|TRBV5-1|TRBJ2-5
CASSSRAQETQYF
TGCGCCAGCAGCTCCCGGGCCCAAGAGACCCAGTACTTC
>.|.|TRBV4-3|TRBJ2-7
CASSQEGSASYEQYF
TGCGCCAGCAGCCAAGAGGGTTCGGCTAGTTACGAGCAGTACTTC
>.|TRBD2|TRBV6-5|TRBJ2-7
CASSYLAGAYEQYF
TGTGCCAGCAGTTACTTAGCGGGAGCCTACGAGCAGTACTTC
>.|.|TRBV7-6|TRBJ1-1
CASSLARIQYPLNTEAFF
TGTGCCAGCAGCTTAGCGCGTATACAGTACCCCTTGAACACTGAAGCTTTCTTT
>.|.|TRBV7-2|TRBJ2-7
CASSLQGSSYEQYF
TGTGCCAGCAGCCTACAGGGATCCTCCTACGAGCAGTACTTC
>once|.|TRBV5-1|TRBJ1-1
CASSLRMSRDNTEAFF
TGCGCCAGCAGCCTCAGGATGAGTAGGGACAACACTGAAGCTTTCTTT
>.|.|TRBV13|TRBJ2-7
CASSPRGESSYEQYF
TGTGCCAGCAGCCCCCGGGGCGAAAGCTCCTACGAGCAGTACTTC
>.|.|TRBV6-5|TRBJ2-2
CASSYPTVNTGELFF
TGTGCCAGCAGTTACCCGACAGTGAACACCGGGGAGCTGTTTTTT
>.|.|TRBV6-7|TRBJ2-3
CASRNPLADTQYF
TGTGCCAGCAGGAACCCTCTAGCAGATACGCAGTATTTT
>once|TRBD1|TRBV7-2|TRBJ1-6
CASRQTGASSPLHF
TGTGCCAGCAGACAAACAGGGGCAAGTTCACCCCTCCACTTT
>.|.|TRBV7-2|TRBJ1-5
CASSLVGISNQPQHF
TGTGCCAGCAGCTTAGTGGGGATCTCAAATCAGCCCCAGCATTTT
>.|TRBD2|TRBV18|TRBJ2-2
CASSPRLAGDTGELFF
TGTGCCAGCTCACCACGACTAGCGGGGGACACCGGGGAGCTGTTTTTT
>.|.|TRBV9|TRBJ2-2
CASSAPEDAQFTGELFF
TGTGCCAGCAGCGCCCCGGAGGACGCACAGTTCACCGGGGAGCTGTTTTTT
>.|.|TRBV6-6|TRBJ1-2
CASSYSAGNYGYTF
TGTGCCAGCAGTTATTCGGCGGGGAACTATGGCTACACCTTC
>.|TRBD1|TRBV7-3|TRBJ1-1
CASSLRGTVNTEAFF
TGTGCCAGCAGCTTAAGAGGGACAGTGAACACTGAAGCTTTCTTT
>.|.|TRBV27|TRBJ1-5
CASSPLAQGIQPQHF
TGTGCCAGCAGTCCCCTAGCACAGGGCATTCAGCCCCAGCATTTT
>.|.|TRBV6-2/TRBV6-3|TRBJ1-4
CASSYSGWGTTNEKLFF
TGTGCCAGCAGTTACTCCGGATGGGGGACCACTAATGAAAAACTGTTTTTT
>.|.|TRBV7-2|TRBJ2-2
CASSYLATGELFF
TGTGCCAGCAGCTACCTAGCGACGGGGGAGCTGTTTTTT
>.|.|TRBV15|TRBJ1-6
CATSRAGTPVPLHF
TGTGCCACCAGCAGAGCAGGGACTCCGGTGCCCCTCCACTTT
>.|TRBD1|TRBV5-4|TRBJ2-7
CASSPNRGSSYEQYF
TGTGCCAGCAGCCCCAACAGGGGGAGCTCCTACGAGCAGTACTTC
>.|TRBD1|TRBV28|TRBJ2-1
CASSKPQGPGGNEQFF
TGTGCCAGCAGCAAACCACAGGGGCCCGGCGGGAATGAGCAGTTCTTC
>.|.|TRBV5-3|TRBJ2-2
CARSIVGNEGGNTGELFF
TGTGCCAGAAGCATTGTCGGTAATGAAGGGGGGAACACCGGGGAGCTGTTTTTT
>.|TRBD1|TRBV27|TRBJ2-2
CASSLSTGAINTGELFF
TGTGCCAGCAGTTTATCCACAGGGGCCATTAACACCGGGGAGCTGTTTTTT
>.|.|TRBV30|TRBJ2-5
CAWSVRGGRETQYF
TGTGCCTGGAGTGTACGTGGGGGCCGGGAGACCCAGTACTTC
>.|.|TRBV30|TRBJ1-5
CAWSVLGARPHQPQHF
TGTGCCTGGAGTGTACTAGGGGCGCGACCCCATCAGCCCCAGCATTTT
>.|TRBD1|TRBV27|TRBJ2-1
CASSFGQTGVLSYNEQFF
TGTGCCAGCAGTTTCGGACAAACAGGGGTCCTCTCCTACAATGAGCAGTTCTTC
>once|.|TRBV3-1/TRBV3-2|TRBJ1-2
CASSQVLDPPRGYTF
TGTGCCAGCAGCCAAGTTCTCGACCCGCCGCGAGGCTACACCTTC
>many|TRBD1|TRBV19|TRBJ2-7
CASSSRTGYFYEQYF
TGTGCCAGTAGTAGCAGGACAGGGTATTTCTACGAGCAGTACTTC
>.|.|TRBV5-1|TRBJ2-7
CASSLQGSYEQYF
TGCGCCAGCAGCCTACAGGGCTCCTACGAGCAGTACTTC
>.|TRBD2|TRBV5-4|TRBJ2-7
CASSLGYAGVSYEQYF
TGTGCCAGCAGCTTGGGGTACGCGGGAGTATCCTACGAGCAGTACTTC
>.|TRBD1|TRBV6-5|TRBJ1-1
CASTKEGAGTEAFF
TGTGCCAGCACCAAGGAGGGGGCTGGCACTGAAGCTTTCTTT
>.|.|TRBV7-9|TRBJ2-2
CATQTGLRNAGELFF
TGTGCCACCCAAACAGGTCTAAGGAATGCCGGGGAGCTGTTTTTT
>.|TRBD1|TRBV12-3/TRBV12-4|TRBJ2-5
CASSQTGFQTQYF
TGTGCCAGCAGCCAGACAGGGTTTCAGACCCAGTACTTC
>.|TRBD2|TRBV14|TRBJ2-7
CASSQDPGLASEQYF
TGTGCCAGCAGCCAAGATCCTGGACTAGCGAGCGAGCAGTACTTC
>.|TRBD1|TRBV23-1|TRBJ2-6
CAPEGKGKGASGANVLTF
TGCGCCCCAGAGGGGAAGGGCAAGGGGGCCTCTGGGGCCAACGTCCTGACTTTC
>.|.|TRBV4-3|TRBJ2-3
CASSQELHTDTQYF
TGCGCCAGCAGCCAAGAATTGCACACAGATACGCAGTATTTT